The 23 T cell receptor beta chains listed next were all sequenced from one sample in a study of cytomegalovirus exposure and HLA in healthy donors. The primer mix had 60 Vbeta and 13 Jbeta primers. Generated by immunoSEQ multiplex PCR, the TCRdb table keeps only in-frame clones and is missing some. The table has 150,000 to 200,000 clones, 76% seen once; the top ten hold less than 1%. The material sequenced was PBMCs. Receptors were obtained from a female donor in good health and CMV-seronegative.

Only a few counts were recorded for this clone. The CDR3 sequence: CASSAAGTGGETQYF. The CDR3 bases are TGCGCCAGCAGCGCCGCCGGGACAGGGGGAGAGACCCAGTACTTC. This chain connects TRBV5-1 to TRBJ2-5; 11 bases are shared with TRBD1. This CDR3 comprises 15 residues. Trimming removed 4 bases from V and 4 bases from J; junction bases left unmatched: 6. Germline CDR1 is SGHRS and CDR2 is YFSETQ.

V and J are TRBV11-1 and TRBJ1-1; 10 bases align to TRBD1. J lost 2 bases, V lost 2 bases, and 5 bases had no gene match. Germline V gene data show CDR1 as SGHAT and CDR2 as FQDESV (reference sequence). The CDR3 extends over 16 amino acids. This CDR3 is CASSLRGTGANTEAFF. CDR3 in DNA: TGTGCCAGCAGCTTAAGGGGGACAGGGGCCAACACTGAAGCTTTCTTT.

This sequence joins TRBV7-2 and TRBJ2-7; D unresolved. Germline V gene lookup returns CDR1 SGHTA and CDR2 FQGNSA. Trimming removed 5 bases at V and 5 bases at J, with 10 bases between. The CDR3 runs 12 residues. The CDR3 nucleotides are TGTGCCAGCAGCGGTCCCTACCACGAGCAGTACTTC. As protein: CASSGPYHEQYF.

The J gene is TRBJ2-4, the V gene TRBV28; D may be TRBD1 (6 bases). Per germline, CDR1 MDHEN and CDR2 SYDVKM. The V gene lost 6 bases and the J gene lost 6 bases, with 18 bases spanning the gap. The CDR3 is 15 amino acids. The CDR3 loop is CASSQSTGWGNIQYF. For the CDR3, the DNA is TGTGCCAGCAGCCAATCTACAGGGTGGGGAAACATTCAGTACTTC.

This clone appeared a few times. The junction departs from the called germline gene at one end, perhaps through a read error. The chain has TRBV27 and TRBJ2-6, with a tentative D call TRBD1 (6 bases). Germline V gene sequence: CDR1 MNHEY, CDR2 SMNVEV (reference sequence). The CDR3 spans 13 residues. The CDR3 loop reads CASGTSGANGLTF. In nucleotides, the CDR3 is TGTGCCTCCGGGACATCTGGGGCCAACGGCCTGACTTTC.

This chain links TRBV27 with TRBJ2-7; perhaps TRBD1 as D (6 bases). This CDR3 spans 16 amino acids. With 4 bases removed from V and 9 bases from J, the gap between germline ends came to 25 bases. Germline V gene data show CDR1 as MNHEY and CDR2 as SMNVEV (reference sequence). The CDR3 sequence: CASSSPDGTRVSRQYF. CDR3 DNA: TGTGCCAGCAGTTCCCCGGACGGGACACGTGTGAGTAGGCAGTACTTC.

The rearrangement joins TRBV2 to TRBJ1-1, with no clear D. Trimming cost V 7 bases and J 3 bases, with 9 bases left between them. Per germline, CDR1 SNHLY and CDR2 FYNNEI. CDR3 size: 12 residues. The CDR3 region has the DNA TGTGCCAGCAAGAGTAGATACACTGAAGCTTTCTTT. Encoded protein: CASKSRYTEAFF. Together with reference TRBV2 and TRBJ1-1, the CDR3 gives the full variable domain: EPEVTQTPSHQVTQMGQEVILRCVPISNHLYFYWYRQILGQKVEFLVSFYNNEISEKSEIFDDQFSVERPDGSNFTLKIRSTKLEDSAMYFCASKSRYTEAFFGQGTRLTVV.

The V call is TRBV18, the J call TRBJ1-1; D is possibly TRBD1 (6 bases). The V and J ends lost 3 bases and 1 base respectively, with 9 bases between them. Germline V gene lookup returns CDR1 KGHSH and CDR2 LQKENI. This CDR3 is 14 amino acids long. The DNA for the CDR3 is TGTGCCAGCTCACCGAGGACAGCGAACACTGAAGCTTTCTTT. It yields the protein CASSPRTANTEAFF.

V is TRBV5-4 and J is TRBJ2-1, with 8 bases fitting TRBD2. Germline CDR1 is SGHNT and CDR2 is YYREEE (reference sequence). The V segment lost 0 bases and the J segment 8 bases; nucleotides outside the gene matches: 1. The CDR3 contains 13 residues. For the CDR3, the DNA is TGTGCCAGCAGCTTGGCAGCGGGAGATGAGCAGTTCTTC. Protein sequence: CASSLAAGDEQFF.

The V call is TRBV19, the J call TRBJ2-1; tentatively, D is TRBD1 (5 bases). Germline V gene data show CDR1 as LNHDA and CDR2 as SQIVND (reference sequence). Trimming shortened V by 7 bases and J by 4 bases, and 17 bases separated the two germline ends. This CDR3 comprises 15 residues. CDR3 coding DNA: TGTGCCAGTACCGCATTCGAAGGGGATTACAATGAGCAGTTCTTC. Encoded protein: CASTAFEGDYNEQFF.

This rearrangement joins TRBV11-2 to TRBJ2-2; 10 bases line up with TRBD1. Germline CDR1 reads SGHAT; CDR2 reads FQNNGV. This CDR3 region has 15 residues. Trimming at V came to 4 bases and at J to 4 bases, leaving 3 bases not matched to a gene. CDR3 in amino acids: CASSWDRGATGELFF. The CDR3 nucleotides are TGTGCCAGCAGCTGGGACAGGGGAGCCACCGGGGAGCTGTTTTTT.

This chain joins TRBV4-2 and TRBJ1-4, with D perhaps matching TRBD1 (6 bases). V lost 1 base and J 0 bases, leaving 18 bases between the germline ends. The CDR3 totals 19 residues. CDR1 and CDR2 (germline): LGHNA, YNFKEQ. The CDR3 DNA reads TGTGCCAGCAGCCAAGTAGGCTACAGGGCCGACACAACTAATGAAAAACTGTTTTTT. Its protein product is CASSQVGYRADTTNEKLFF.

V usage is TRBV28 and J usage is TRBJ1-4, with TRBD1 identical over 7 bases. The V gene end was trimmed by 5 bases and the J gene end by 4 bases; junction bases not matched to a gene: 4. CDR1 and CDR2 from the germline V gene are MDHEN and SYDVKM. The CDR3 spans 14 residues. The CDR3 protein is CASSRGPGNEKLFF. CDR3 DNA: TGTGCCAGCAGTAGGGGGCCGGGTAATGAAAAACTGTTTTTT.

The rearrangement links TRBV18 to TRBJ2-7; D ambiguous. The V gene's germline CDR1 is KGHSH and CDR2 LQKENI. The CDR3 contains 12 residues. Trimming pared 2 bases from V and 4 bases from J, leaving 6 bases between. CDR3 DNA sequence: TGTGCCAGCTCACCAAATTCTTACGAGCAGTACTTC. This encodes CASSPNSYEQYF.

This rearrangement joins TRBV7-3 to TRBJ2-7; D not resolved. The V end was cut by 5 bases, the J end by 2 bases, with 7 bases between. Germline-derived CDR1 and CDR2 are SGHTA and FQGTGA. The CDR3 is 12 amino acids. CDR3 residues: CASSPSPYEQYF. In DNA form, the CDR3 reads TGTGCCAGCAGCCCCTCCCCCTACGAGCAGTACTTC. Variable domain in full (rest from reference TRBV7-3 and TRBJ2-7): GAGVSQTPSNKVTEKGKYVELRCDPISGHTALYWYRQSLGQGPEFLIYFQGTGAADDSGLPNDRFFAVRPEGSVSTLKIQRTERGDSAVYLCASSPSPYEQYFGPGTRLTVT.

This clone was detected a few times. The chain employs TRBV5-1 and TRBJ2-2, with 7 nucleotides matching TRBD2. Trimming at V came to 0 bases and at J to 6 bases, leaving 5 bases not matched to a gene. The CDR3 covers 15 residues. CDR1 and CDR2 from the germline V gene are SGHRS and YFSETQ. The CDR3 region has the DNA TGCGCCAGCAGCTTGGATCAGGGAGGGGCCGGGGAGCTGTTTTTT. Translating gives CASSLDQGGAGELFF.

This rearrangement joins TRBV7-9 to TRBJ2-7; no clear D gene. V was clipped by 2 bases and J by 4 bases, with 3 bases between them. This CDR3 spans 11 amino acids. Looked up from germline, CDR1 is SEHNR and CDR2 is FQNEAQ (reference sequence). CDR3 region: CASSLLYEQYF. For the CDR3, the DNA is TGTGCCAGCAGCTTATTATACGAGCAGTACTTC.

This chain uses TRBV2 with TRBJ2-4, with D maybe TRBD1 (6 bases). Germline-derived CDR1 and CDR2 are SNHLY and FYNNEI. The V gene lost 5 bases and the J gene lost 12 bases, with 23 bases spanning the gap. The CDR3 is 15 residues long. CDR3 sequence (DNA): TGTGCCAGCAGTTCAGACGGACCACTCTTGGACAGTCAGTACTTC. It specifies CASSSDGPLLDSQYF. Based on the CDR3 plus reference TRBV2 and TRBJ2-4, the full variable domain is EPEVTQTPSHQVTQMGQEVILRCVPISNHLYFYWYRQILGQKVEFLVSFYNNEISEKSEIFDDQFSVERPDGSNFTLKIRSTKLEDSAMYFCASSSDGPLLDSQYFGAGTRLSVL.

In its sample, this clone was seen once. V gene TRBV18 combines with J gene TRBJ2-6, with D hard to call. The V gene lost 5 bases and the J gene lost 1 base, with 3 bases spanning the gap. Germline V gene lookup returns CDR1 KGHSH and CDR2 LQKENI. This CDR3 is 13 amino acids long. The CDR3, as DNA: TGTGCCAGCTCATCGTCTGGGGCCAACGTCCTGACTTTC. Amino acids: CASSSSGANVLTF.

The chain is built from TRBV5-8 and TRBJ1-1, with TRBD1 matching 8 bases. V shed 0 bases and J 10 bases; nucleotides not matched to a gene: 14. CDR3 length: 16 amino acids. Per the germline V gene, CDR1 is SGHTS and CDR2 is YDEGEE. The CDR3 sequence: CASSLAKYRGIGGAFF. The CDR3 DNA reads TGTGCCAGCAGCTTGGCCAAGTACAGGGGGATAGGAGGAGCTTTCTTT.

This clone was seen once. The chain has TRBV7-3 and TRBJ2-7, with 8 nucleotides matching TRBD1. Germline lookup yields CDR1 SGHTA and CDR2 FQGTGA. This CDR3 has 13 amino acids. V gave up 5 bases and J gave up 5 bases; unmatched junction bases: 5. As DNA, the CDR3 is TGTGCCAGCAGCACCGGACAGGGCAACGAGCAGTACTTC. Encoded protein: CASSTGQGNEQYF.

The V call is TRBV5-1, the J call TRBJ2-3, with TRBD1 identical over 8 bases. CDR1 is SGHRS, CDR2 YFSETQ, per germline. V trimming: 4 bases; J trimming: 1 base; junction bases outside the gene matches: 8. This CDR3 contains 16 residues. CDR3 coding DNA: TGCGCCAGCAGCATCAGGGGGCCGGGAGGCACAGATACGCAGTATTTT. Translation gives CASSIRGPGGTDTQYF.

The J gene is TRBJ1-6, the V gene TRBV6-5; D uncertain. This CDR3 contains 12 residues. Trimming cost V 2 bases and J 13 bases, with 9 bases left between them. Germline values: CDR1 MNHEY, CDR2 SVGAGI. CDR3 sequence reads: CASSYPPRPLHF. The CDR3 DNA is TGTGCCAGCAGTTACCCCCCTCGGCCCCTCCACTTT.